One sample yielded the 31 T cell receptor beta chains listed below, sequenced in a study of blood T cell repertoires in COVID-19. Repertoires were generated with immunoSEQ multiplex PCR, while TCRdb's copy carries only in-frame clones and drops some. The sample includes about 70,000 clones, roughly 81% of them seen just once. Sequencing was carried out using peripheral blood. These receptors all come from a man older than 75 with acute or convalescent COVID-19.

This clone was seen a handful of times. CDR3 protein: CSGSQDLEQYF. CDR3 DNA: TGCAGTGGCTCCCAGGACTTGGAGCAGTACTTC. The chain employs TRBV20-1 and TRBJ2-7, with D possibly matching TRBD2 (5 bases). CDR1 DFQATT and CDR2 SNEGSKA come from the germline V gene (reference sequence). The length of the CDR3 is 11 residues. V dropped 7 bases and J dropped 7 bases, with 14 bases sitting between them.

This sequence joins TRBV9 and TRBJ2-2; the match to TRBD2 covers 9 bases. Germline V CDR1 and CDR2: SGDLS, YYNGEE. CDR3 length: 16 amino acids. V lost 0 bases to trimming and J lost 2 bases; unmatched junction nucleotides: 2. CDR3 residues: CASSVGTSANTGELFF. In DNA form, the CDR3 reads TGTGCCAGCAGCGTAGGGACTAGCGCAAACACCGGGGAGCTGTTTTTT.

This chain links TRBV20-1 with TRBJ2-7, with TRBD2 matching over 8 bases. The length of the CDR3 is 14 residues. CDR1 DFQATT and CDR2 SNEGSKA come from the germline V gene (reference sequence). V lost 3 bases, J lost 7 bases, and 11 bases stayed unmatched. The CDR3 DNA is TGCAGTGCTAGTGATACTAGCGGACGTAGGGAGCAGTACTTC. It encodes CSASDTSGRREQYF.

The J gene is TRBJ2-5, the V gene TRBV2; 7 bases agree with TRBD1. Germline loops: CDR1 SNHLY, CDR2 FYNNEI. Trimming cost V 7 bases and J 5 bases; bases outside gene matches: 10. CDR3 size: 14 residues. DNA of the CDR3: TGTGCCAGCAACAACAGGGGAGTGAGTGAGACCCAGTACTTC. This codes for CASNNRGVSETQYF.

The rearrangement joins TRBV19 to TRBJ1-6; D perhaps matches TRBD1 (6 bases). CDR3 length: 20 amino acids. Germline V gene lookup returns CDR1 LNHDA and CDR2 SQIVND (reference sequence). V was cut by 6 bases and J by 0 bases, with 24 bases left in between. The DNA of the CDR3 is TGTGCCAGTAGCCTACAGGGTGGAACAAGGTTTAGCTCCTATAATTCACCCCTCCACTTT. Protein sequence: CASSLQGGTRFSSYNSPLHF.

V gene TRBV7-8 combines with J gene TRBJ2-7; D is uncertain. CDR1 is SGHVS, CDR2 FQNEAQ, per germline. The CDR3 extends over 11 amino acids. V lost 5 bases, J lost 5 bases, and 7 bases lay in between. CDR3: CASSAPDEQYF. CDR3 DNA: TGTGCCAGCAGCGCCCCGGACGAGCAGTACTTC. Complete variable domain (other parts from reference TRBV7-8 and TRBJ2-7): GAGVSQSPRYKVAKRGQDVALRCDPISGHVSLFWYQQALGQGPEFLTYFQNEAQLDKSGLPSDRFFAERPEGSVSTLKIQRTQQEDSAVYLCASSAPDEQYFGPGTRLTVT.

This clone has a handful of counts. The rearrangement links TRBV7-2 to TRBJ2-7, with a weak D call TRBD1 (6 bases). Germline V gene sequence: CDR1 SGHTA, CDR2 FQGNSA. V was cut by 3 bases and J by 2 bases, with 14 bases left in between. The length of the CDR3 is 15 residues. CDR3 DNA sequence: TGTGCCAGCAGCTTTGAGTCAGGGGCCGCCTACGAGCAGTACTTC. Its translation: CASSFESGAAYEQYF.

This clone has more than one count but fewer than ten. This chain connects TRBV6-6 to TRBJ1-6; 7 bases are a match to TRBD1. This CDR3 has 13 amino acids. Germline CDR1 and CDR2: MNHNY and SVGAGI (reference sequence). V was clipped by 8 bases and J by 5 bases; unmatched bases: 3. CDR3 amino acids: CASLQGNNSPLHF. The CDR3 region has the DNA TGTGCCAGCCTACAGGGGAATAATTCACCCCTCCACTTT.

This chain uses TRBV7-8 with TRBJ2-2; 12 bases match TRBD2. Germline V CDR1 and CDR2: SGHVS, FQNEAQ. Trimming at V came to 5 bases and at J to 8 bases, leaving 12 bases not matched to a gene. The CDR3 is made up of 17 amino acids. The CDR3 sequence: CASSTGRLAGVGGELFF. The CDR3 DNA sequence: TGTGCCAGCAGCACAGGCAGACTAGCGGGGGTAGGGGGGGAGCTGTTTTTT.

The chain links TRBV3-1 (or the pseudogene TRBV3-2) to TRBJ2-4; TRBD1 agrees at 9 bases. The germline gives CDR1 LGHDT, CDR2 YNNKEL (reference sequence). V trimming: 5 bases; J trimming: 6 bases; junction bases outside the gene matches: 2. This CDR3 spans 13 amino acids. CDR3 protein: CASSGDRVNIQYF. CDR3 coding DNA: TGTGCCAGCAGCGGGGACAGGGTAAACATTCAGTACTTC.

This chain uses TRBV2 with TRBJ2-7; possible D gene TRBD1, 6 bases. Trimming removed 6 bases from V and 5 bases from J, with 11 bases in between. The CDR3 is 12 amino acids. Germline lookup yields CDR1 SNHLY and CDR2 FYNNEI. The CDR3 region is CASRQGVHEQYF. CDR3 nucleotide sequence: TGTGCCAGCAGACAGGGAGTCCACGAGCAGTACTTC.

The rearrangement joins TRBV9 to TRBJ2-3; a possible D gene is TRBD2 (5 bases). The length of the CDR3 is 14 residues. Between the trimmed V and J ends, which lost 4 bases and 7 bases, there was a span of 16 bases. Germline V CDR1 and CDR2: SGDLS, YYNGEE. Here the CDR3 reads CASSSRTGEYTQYF. The CDR3, as DNA: TGTGCCAGCAGCTCCAGGACTGGGGAATATACGCAGTATTTT. Full variable domain (rest looked up from reference TRBV9 and TRBJ2-3): DSGVTQTPKHLITATGQRVTLRCSPRSGDLSVYWYQQSLDQGLQFLIQYYNGEERAKGNILERFSAQQFPDLHSELNLSSLELGDSALYFCASSSRTGEYTQYFGPGTRLTVL.

The gene calls are TRBV7-6 and TRBJ1-2; 7 nucleotides agree with TRBD1. CDR1 and CDR2 from the germline V gene are SGHVS and FNYEAQ. Trimming removed 5 bases from V and 4 bases from J; junction bases left unmatched: 4. This CDR3 region has 13 residues. The DNA of the CDR3 is TGTGCCAGCAGCCCCAGGGGGATCTATGGCTACACCTTC. Translating gives CASSPRGIYGYTF.

The chain has TRBV29-1 and TRBJ1-2; D might be TRBD1 (5 bases). Germline values: CDR1 SQVTM, CDR2 ANQGSEA. The CDR3 extends over 11 amino acids. Trimming left V 7 bases short and J 4 bases short, with 10 bases between. The DNA of the CDR3 is TGCAGCGGGGAGGGGTCCTATGGCTACACCTTC. Residues: CSGEGSYGYTF.

V is TRBV4-2 and J is TRBJ1-2; TRBD1 agrees at 7 bases. The CDR3 length is 15 residues. The V gene's germline CDR1 is LGHNA and CDR2 YNFKEQ. V trimming: 4 bases; J trimming: 3 bases; junction bases outside the gene matches: 8. Here the CDR3 DNA reads TGTGCCAGCAGCCTCGAGCAGGGACAGTACTATGGCTACACCTTC. Its protein is CASSLEQGQYYGYTF.

The chain employs TRBV24-1 and TRBJ2-7, with TRBD1 matching 11 bases. In germline, CDR1 is KGHDR, CDR2 SFDVKD. With V trimmed by 7 bases and J by 5 bases, 6 bases remained unmatched. The CDR3 covers 14 residues. In DNA form, the CDR3 reads TGTGCCACCAGGGACAGGGGGCGCTTCCACGAGCAGTACTTC. Its protein is CATRDRGRFHEQYF.

The V and J genes are TRBV11-2 and TRBJ1-2; no reliable D call. The germline CDR1 and CDR2 sequences are SGHAT and FQNNGV. V lost 4 bases to trimming and J lost 0 bases, with 6 bases between them. The CDR3 is 13 residues long. CDR3 bases: TGTGCCAGCAGCTCCGGGGCTAACTATGGCTACACCTTC. Amino acids: CASSSGANYGYTF. The complete variable domain, with remaining parts taken from reference TRBV11-2 and TRBJ1-2, reads EAGVAQSPRYKIIEKRQSVAFWCNPISGHATLYWYQQILGQGPKLLIQFQNNGVVDDSQLPKDRFSAERLKGVDSTLKIQPAKLEDSAVYLCASSSGANYGYTFGSGTRLTVV.

This clone was recorded at least ten times. The rearrangement joins TRBV7-2 to TRBJ1-1, with 10 bases matching TRBD1. The CDR3 is 15 residues long. The V gene's germline CDR1 is SGHTA and CDR2 FQGNSA. V shed 2 bases and J 2 bases; nucleotides not matched to a gene: 2. The CDR3 nucleotides read TGTGCCAGCAGCTTATGGACAGGGGGAAACACTGAAGCTTTCTTT. Protein sequence: CASSLWTGGNTEAFF.

This clone was found once. V usage is TRBV11-2 and J usage is TRBJ2-2; 7 bases are a match to TRBD2. The V segment lost 5 bases and the J segment 6 bases; nucleotides outside the gene matches: 12. CDR3 length equals 16 residues. The germline gives CDR1 SGHAT, CDR2 FQNNGV. As DNA, the CDR3 is TGTGCCAGCAGCCCCGGACTAGTAAGTTTGTCCGGGGAGCTGTTTTTT. It translates to CASSPGLVSLSGELFF.

This clone has a handful of counts. The chain employs TRBV6-1 and TRBJ1-5; 7 bases agree with TRBD1. J lost 4 bases, V lost 1 base, and 4 bases had no gene match. The CDR3 sequence is 15 residues long. The germline CDR1 and CDR2 sequences are MNHNS and SASEGT. CDR3 DNA sequence: TGTGCCAGCAGTGAAGGCAGGGGGAGGAATCAGCCCCAGCATTTT. Translated, it gives CASSEGRGRNQPQHF.

The V and J genes are TRBV6-5 and TRBJ2-7; 12 nucleotides agree with TRBD2. V dropped 0 bases and J dropped 9; count of bases not matched to a gene: 3. CDR1 and CDR2 from the germline V gene are MNHEY and SVGAGI. The CDR3 runs to 14 residues. CDR3 nucleotide sequence: TGTGCCAGCAGTTACTCGACTAGCGGGAGAGGGCAGTACTTC. Protein product: CASSYSTSGRGQYF.

This clone showed up just once. This chain links TRBV19 with TRBJ1-5, with 7 bases identical to TRBD1. J gave up 4 bases and V 5 bases, and 8 bases lay outside the gene matches. The CDR3 has 15 amino acids. CDR1 and CDR2 from the germline V gene are LNHDA and SQIVND (reference sequence). CDR3 sequence (DNA): TGTGCCAGTAGTTCACACAGGGGTGGAAATCAGCCCCAGCATTTT. Translation: CASSSHRGGNQPQHF.

The chain employs TRBV6-2 or TRBV6-3 and TRBJ1-5; D might be TRBD1 (5 bases). Germline values: CDR1 MNHEY, CDR2 SVGEGT. This CDR3 has 15 amino acids. Trimming cost V 5 bases and J 4 bases, with 15 bases left between them. CDR3 sequence (DNA): TGTGCCAGCAGTAGCGTGGGGGGTAAGAATCAGCCCCAGCATTTT. Translation gives CASSSVGGKNQPQHF.

The gene calls are TRBV7-2 and TRBJ2-2; maybe TRBD1 (6 bases). V lost 6 bases and J lost 9, with 14 bases in between. CDR1 SGHTA and CDR2 FQGNSA come from the germline V gene. This CDR3 has 13 residues. CDR3 sequence (DNA): TGTGCCAGCAGTCCCTCGTGGGGGCGGGAGCTGTTTTTT. Amino acid sequence: CASSPSWGRELFF.

The chain has TRBV9 and TRBJ1-4; D is unclear. The germline V and J ends were trimmed by 0 bases and 8 bases, with 8 bases remaining between them. This CDR3 comprises 13 residues. Germline V gene data show CDR1 as SGDLS and CDR2 as YYNGEE. This CDR3 is CASSVDPGEKLFF. The CDR3 DNA sequence: TGTGCCAGCAGCGTAGACCCGGGAGAAAAACTGTTTTTT.

This chain links TRBV21-1 with TRBJ2-3; TRBD2, the D gene given by the table, was not confirmed from the DNA. TRBV21-1 is annotated as a pseudogene. The CDR3 has 15 residues. The CDR3 here is CASSKAWRGVDTQYF. The DNA for the CDR3 is TGTGCCAGCAGCAAAGCCTGGCGGGGGGTAGATACGCAGTATTTT.

At least ten counts were recorded for this clone. The chain couples TRBV7-2 to TRBJ1-2; 7 bases fit TRBD1. V gave up 5 bases and J gave up 7 bases; unmatched junction bases: 7. CDR3 length equals 13 residues. CDR1 is SGHTA and CDR2 is FQGNSA in the germline V gene. The CDR3 loop is CASSRGTEGGYTF. DNA for the CDR3: TGTGCCAGCAGCCGCGGGACAGAAGGTGGCTACACCTTC.

V usage is TRBV6-4 and J usage is TRBJ2-3; D uncertain. V was trimmed by 2 bases and J by 8 bases, leaving 11 bases between them. The germline gives CDR1 MRHNA, CDR2 SNTAGT. The CDR3 is made up of 13 amino acids. Written as DNA, the CDR3 is TGTGCCAGCAGTGACCCACTCACCGGTACGCAGTATTTT. It yields the protein CASSDPLTGTQYF.

The V and J genes are TRBV6-5 and TRBJ2-1, with 10 nucleotides matching TRBD2. This CDR3 contains 16 residues. The germline V gene encodes CDR1 MNHEY and CDR2 SVGAGI. Germline trimming cut 0 bases from V and 4 bases from J; bases unmatched to any gene: 3. CDR3 residues: CASSYSKRGGYNEQFF. CDR3 DNA sequence: TGTGCCAGCAGTTACTCGAAGCGGGGGGGATACAATGAGCAGTTCTTC.

The chain has TRBV7-9 and TRBJ1-1; tentatively, D is TRBD1 (6 bases). CDR1 is SEHNR, CDR2 FQNEAQ, per germline (reference sequence). The V end was cut by 6 bases, the J end by 1 base, with 9 bases between. The CDR3 has 13 amino acids. The CDR3, as DNA: TGTGCCAGCAGAAGGACAGCGAACACTGAAGCTTTCTTT. It encodes CASRRTANTEAFF.

The chain recombines TRBV6-1 with TRBJ2-3; TRBD2 matches at 10 bases. The CDR3 extends over 16 amino acids. Per germline, CDR1 MNHNS and CDR2 SASEGT. V dropped 3 bases and J dropped 3; count of bases not matched to a gene: 6. This chain's CDR3 is CASSDSGLAETDTQYF. CDR3 coding DNA: TGTGCCAGCAGTGATAGTGGACTAGCGGAAACAGATACGCAGTATTTT.